Sequencing of this T cell receptor beta chain was carried out in a study of T-cell reconstitution after alpha-beta-depleted transplantation in children. General study findings and limits: Once a year had passed after transplant, T-cell counts and diversity came mostly from newly produced T cells. Roughly two months post-transplant, alpha-beta T cells reportedly originated from several hundred graft clones that had expanded. Certain patients had high TCRbeta diversity at day 60, and it came from recipient T cells and thymic progenitors that survived.

Unique molecular identifiers were incorporated into the prepared TCRbeta library. TCRdb re-called the PCR reads with MiXCR, one entry per CDR3 protein. Seen here are 300,000 to 350,000 distinct CDR3 sequences, roughly 25% observed once, and the top ten hold 9.5% to 13%. Germline V gene lookup returns CDR1 SGHRS and CDR2 YFSETQ. Losses at the gene ends were 0 bases for V and 6 bases for J; bases not matched to a gene: 6. This CDR3 region has 15 residues. Turning to this clonotype: Antigen unknown.

The sequence was obtained from a male patient younger than 18 who had a stem cell transplant for acute lymphoblastic leukemia, so the T cells may come from the graft donor. The sequencing here drew on PBMCs, mostly from graft donor cells, taken 180 days after TCRalphabeta/CD19-depleted stem cell transplant. This chain connects TRBV5-1 to TRBJ2-7; 10 bases are a match to TRBD2. CDR3 DNA sequence: TGCGCCAGCAGCTTGGGTAGCGGGAGGAAGAGCGAGCAGTACTTC. Its protein is CASSLGSGRKSEQYF. The complete variable domain, with remaining parts taken from reference TRBV5-1 and TRBJ2-7, reads KAGVTQTPRYLIKTRGQQVTLSCSPISGHRSVSWYQQTPGQGLQFLFEYFSETQRNKGNFPGRFSGRQFSNSRSEMNVSTLELGDSALYLCASSLGSGRKSEQYFGPGTRLTVT.